This TCR beta chain stems from a study of blood T cells in healthy people across ages. Study information: About one barcoded beta molecule was captured per two T cells (by template switching). Whole-study findings and limits: In older individuals, TCR beta diversity per million T cells was lower, falling roughly linearly with age. Unknown donor CMV status possibly confounded expanded clonotype changes. A strong correlation between TCR beta diversity and naive T cell percentage was seen.

With respect to this clonotype: Antigen: not known.

The authors ran a second PCR of about 6 to 11 cycles using a sample-barcoded 5' primer and a J-beta primer mix. In TCRdb, the 5' RACE reads were re-called with MiXCR into one record per CDR3 protein. Of 900,000 to 950,000 distinct CDR3 sequences listed, 25% to 35% are singletons. Germline CDR1 and CDR2: SGHTA and FQGNSA. The CDR3 covers 16 residues. Trimming left V 5 bases short and J 4 bases short, with 20 bases between. These data also featured in a second study, about T cells of mothers and their children.

The sample comprised blood. The TCR was taken from a woman aged 35 to 49 in good health. V and J are TRBV7-2 and TRBJ1-1, with a weak D call TRBD1 (5 bases). CDR3 residues: CASSMGGVSPSTEAFF. The CDR3 DNA follows: TGTGCCAGCAGCATGGGGGGGGTCTCCCCCAGCACTGAAGCTTTCTTT.